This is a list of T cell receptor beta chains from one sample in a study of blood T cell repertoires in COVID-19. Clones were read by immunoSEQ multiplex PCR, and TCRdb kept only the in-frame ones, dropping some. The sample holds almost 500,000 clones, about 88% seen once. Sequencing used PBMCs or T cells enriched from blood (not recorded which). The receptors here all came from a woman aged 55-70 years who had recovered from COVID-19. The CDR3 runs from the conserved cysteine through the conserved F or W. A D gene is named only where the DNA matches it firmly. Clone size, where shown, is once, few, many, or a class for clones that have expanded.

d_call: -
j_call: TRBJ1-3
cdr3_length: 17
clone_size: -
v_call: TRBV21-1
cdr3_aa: CASSKVRGQGVGNTIYF
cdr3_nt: TGTGCCAGCAGCAAAGTTAGAGGGCAGGGGGTTGGAAACACCATATATTTT

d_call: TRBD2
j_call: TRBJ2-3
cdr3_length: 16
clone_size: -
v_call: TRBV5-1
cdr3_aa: CASSSRLAGATDTQYF
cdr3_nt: TGCGCCAGCAGCTCTAGACTAGCGGGGGCCACAGATACGCAGTATTTT

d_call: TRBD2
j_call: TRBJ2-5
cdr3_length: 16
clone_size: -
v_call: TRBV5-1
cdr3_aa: CASSLEGQGGPETQYF
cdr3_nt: TGCGCCAGCAGCTTGGAGGGTCAGGGAGGGCCAGAGACCCAGTACTTC

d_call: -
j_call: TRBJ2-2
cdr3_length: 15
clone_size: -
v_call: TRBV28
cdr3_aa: CASSLLRGFTGELFF
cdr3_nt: TGTGCCAGCAGTTTATTACGCGGCTTCACCGGGGAGCTGTTTTTT

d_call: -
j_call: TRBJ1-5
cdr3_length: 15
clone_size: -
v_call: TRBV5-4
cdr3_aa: CASSLGGGSNQPQHF
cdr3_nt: TGTGCCAGCAGCTTGGGGGGAGGGAGCAATCAGCCCCAGCATTTT

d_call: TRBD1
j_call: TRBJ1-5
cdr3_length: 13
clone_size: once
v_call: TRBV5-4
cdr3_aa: CASSFGQDQPQHF
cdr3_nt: TGTGCCAGCAGCTTTGGACAGGATCAGCCCCAGCATTTT

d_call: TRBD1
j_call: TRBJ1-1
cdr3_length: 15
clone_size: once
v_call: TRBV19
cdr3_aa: CASSERTGANTEAFF
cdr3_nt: TGTGCCAGTAGTGAGAGGACAGGGGCGAACACTGAAGCTTTCTTT

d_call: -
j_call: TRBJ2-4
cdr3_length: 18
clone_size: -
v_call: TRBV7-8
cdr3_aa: CASSPYSGTGGAKNIQYF
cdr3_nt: TGTGCCAGCAGCCCCTACTCGGGGACTGGAGGGGCCAAAAACATTCAGTACTTC

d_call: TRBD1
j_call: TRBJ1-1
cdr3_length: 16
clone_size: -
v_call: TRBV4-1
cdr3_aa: CASSHQKGGAGTEAFF
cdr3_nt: TGCGCCAGCAGCCACCAAAAAGGGGGCGCGGGCACTGAAGCTTTCTTT

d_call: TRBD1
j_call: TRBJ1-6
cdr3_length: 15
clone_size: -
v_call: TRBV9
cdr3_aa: CASSAPGQGNSPLHF
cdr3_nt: TGTGCCAGCAGCGCACCGGGACAGGGAAATTCACCCCTCCACTTT

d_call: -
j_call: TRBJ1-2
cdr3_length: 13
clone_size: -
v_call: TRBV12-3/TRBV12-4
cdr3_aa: CASSLSPGDGYTF
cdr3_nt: TGTGCCAGCAGTTTATCGCCAGGGGATGGCTACACCTTC

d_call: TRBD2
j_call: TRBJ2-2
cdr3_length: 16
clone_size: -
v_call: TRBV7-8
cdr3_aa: CASSKGLAGNTGELFF
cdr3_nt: TGTGCCAGCAGCAAGGGACTAGCGGGAAACACCGGGGAGCTGTTTTTT

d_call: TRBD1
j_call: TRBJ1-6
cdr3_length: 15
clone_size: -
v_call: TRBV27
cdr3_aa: CASRTGGNYNSPLHF
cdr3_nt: TGTGCCAGCCGTACAGGGGGTAACTATAATTCACCCCTCCACTTT